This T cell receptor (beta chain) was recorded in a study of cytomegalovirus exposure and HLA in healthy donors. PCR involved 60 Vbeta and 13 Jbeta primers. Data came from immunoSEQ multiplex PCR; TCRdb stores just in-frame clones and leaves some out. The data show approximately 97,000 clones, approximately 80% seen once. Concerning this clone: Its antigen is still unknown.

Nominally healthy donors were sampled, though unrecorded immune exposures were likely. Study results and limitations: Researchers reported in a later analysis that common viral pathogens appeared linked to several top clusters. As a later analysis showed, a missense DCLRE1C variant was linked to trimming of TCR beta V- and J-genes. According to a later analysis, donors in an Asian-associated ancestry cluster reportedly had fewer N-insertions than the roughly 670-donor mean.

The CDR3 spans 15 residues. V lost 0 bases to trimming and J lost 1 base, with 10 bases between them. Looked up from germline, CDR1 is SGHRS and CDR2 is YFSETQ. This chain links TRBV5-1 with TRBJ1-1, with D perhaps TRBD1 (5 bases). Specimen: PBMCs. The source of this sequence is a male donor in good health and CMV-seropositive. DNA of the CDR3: TGCGCCAGCAGCTTGGAGGCAGGGTGGAACACTGAAGCTTTCTTT. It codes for CASSLEAGWNTEAFF.